Sequencing of this TCR beta chain was carried out in a study of T cell responses to AZD1222 COVID-19 vaccine. Study-level findings and limits: Only a handful of AZD1222 recipients were seropositive at baseline.

Only one count was recorded for this clone. Its antigen is unknown. Assay used: immunoSEQ multiplex PCR; TCRdb lists only in-frame clones, some missing. The sample has about 190,000 clones; 87% are singletons. This CDR3 region has 16 residues. The ends were cut back, 4 bases at V and 12 bases at J, with 22 bases in the middle. Per germline, CDR1 LGHNA and CDR2 YNFKEQ. The rearrangement links TRBV4-2 to TRBJ2-6; D gene uncertain. The specimen comprised peripheral blood, sampled on day 0 of MenACWY control vaccination. The clonotype comes from an adult in good health. CDR3 loop: CASSPHRGSESAVLTF. The CDR3 nucleotides read TGTGCCAGCAGCCCTCACCGTGGGTCGGAGTCCGCCGTCCTGACTTTC.